These 22 T cell receptor beta chains were all obtained from the same sample, sequenced in a study of molecular identifiers for immune sequencing clone quantification. Each CDR3 protein gets one entry after TCRdb re-called the PCR reads with MiXCR. This table holds tens of thousands of distinct CDR3 sequences, over 15% found once. Sequences were obtained from naive CD8+ T cells from blood, with Jurkat cell RNA spiked in. Subset denoted: FACS-sorted CD8+CD4-CCR7+CD45RA+ naive T cells. These receptors were collected from a human donor in good health. Some libraries in this study had Jurkat cell RNA spiked in.

Remarks on this clonotype: At one boundary the junction diverges from the germline segment, which might be a read error. The gene calls are TRBV5-1 and TRBJ2-2; 11 positions match TRBD1. This CDR3 is built from 17 residues. Germline CDR1 and CDR2: SGHRS and YFSETQ. CDR3 DNA sequence: TGCGCCCGCAGCTTGAAATGGGACAGGGGGAACACCGGGGAGCTGCTTTTT. Residues: CARSLKWDRGNTGELLF.

This clonotype has only a few counts. This rearrangement joins TRBV2 to TRBJ2-2, with a possible D match to TRBD2 (6 bases). Per the germline V gene, CDR1 is SNHLY and CDR2 is FYNNEI. This CDR3 spans 14 amino acids. V dropped 2 bases and J dropped 3 bases, with 7 bases sitting between them. The CDR3 spells CASSELADTGELFF. The DNA of the CDR3 is TGTGCCAGCAGTGAATTAGCGGACACCGGGGAGCTGTTTTTT. The whole variable domain, filled in from reference TRBV2 and TRBJ2-2, reads EPEVTQTPSHQVTQMGQEVILRCVPISNHLYFYWYRQILGQKVEFLVSFYNNEISEKSEIFDDQFSVERPDGSNFTLKIRSTKLEDSAMYFCASSELADTGELFFGEGSRLTVL.

V gene TRBV24-1 combines with J gene TRBJ2-1; D remains unclear. CDR3 length equals 17 residues. CDR1 is KGHDR and CDR2 is SFDVKD in the germline V gene. The germline V and J ends were trimmed by 7 bases and 2 bases, with 20 bases remaining between them. The DNA for the CDR3 is TGTGCCACCAGCGGAGACCGTGGCTTTCGGCCCTACAATGAGCAGTTCTTC. This gives the protein CATSGDRGFRPYNEQFF.

This clonotype was seen ten or more times. The V gene is TRBV10-3, the J gene TRBJ2-5; 7 nucleotides match TRBD1. The CDR3 extends over 18 amino acids. The V segment lost 2 bases and the J segment 2 bases; nucleotides outside the gene matches: 14. Germline V lookup: CDR1 ENHRY, CDR2 SYGVKD. The CDR3 region is CAISETNQWTGGQETQYF. In DNA, the CDR3 is TGTGCCATCAGTGAGACCAACCAGTGGACAGGAGGACAAGAGACCCAGTACTTC.

CDR3 in amino acids: CASIRAGELFF. Written as DNA, the CDR3 is TGTGCCAGCATTAGAGCCGGGGAGCTGTTTTTT. V gene TRBV2 combines with J gene TRBJ2-2, with no clear D. Trimming left V 7 bases short and J 6 bases short, with 6 bases between. The germline gives CDR1 SNHLY, CDR2 FYNNEI. CDR3 length: 11 amino acids.

This clonotype appeared many times. The rearrangement joins TRBV6-6 to TRBJ2-3, with D tentatively TRBD1 (6 bases). Germline assignment: CDR1 MNHNY and CDR2 SVGAGI (reference sequence). The CDR3 totals 15 residues. Trimming took off 7 bases at V and 2 bases at J, with 16 bases between the two ends. The DNA of the CDR3 is TGTGCCAGCACTACAGGGCTCCGATACACAGATACGCAGTATTTT. Translation gives CASTTGLRYTDTQYF.

This clonotype was counted ten times or more. V usage is TRBV20-1 and J usage is TRBJ2-1; 7 bases agree with TRBD2. Germline V gene lookup returns CDR1 DFQATT and CDR2 SNEGSKA (reference sequence). This CDR3 contains 15 residues. V was clipped by 3 bases and J by 2 bases; unmatched bases: 7. The CDR3 coding sequence is TGCAGTGCTAGTTTCGTGGCGGGAGCCTACAATGAGCAGTTCTTC. Its protein product is CSASFVAGAYNEQFF.

V is TRBV7-8 and J is TRBJ2-7; D call uncertain. Germline CDR1 and CDR2: SGHVS and FQNEAQ. Trimming removed 1 base from V and 5 bases from J, with 6 bases in between. The CDR3 covers 12 residues. The CDR3 region has the DNA TGTGCCAGCAGCTTAGTGGGAAACGAGCAGTACTTC. It is translated as CASSLVGNEQYF.

This clonotype was picked up many times. The chain couples TRBV7-6 to TRBJ1-1; no definite D call. V lost 0 bases and J 1 base, leaving 9 bases between the germline ends. The CDR3 spans 15 residues. From germline, CDR1 is SGHVS and CDR2 FNYEAQ. CDR3 residues: CASSLAVKGNTEAFF. The DNA for the CDR3 is TGTGCCAGCAGCTTAGCGGTGAAGGGGAACACTGAAGCTTTCTTT.

In this sample, this clonotype turned up many times. Here the CDR3 reads CASSLKGALKYEQYF. The CDR3, as DNA: TGTGCCAGCAGCTTAAAGGGGGCCCTGAAGTACGAGCAGTACTTC. V usage is TRBV7-9 and J usage is TRBJ2-7; TRBD1 agrees at 7 bases. Germline V gene data show CDR1 as SEHNR and CDR2 as FQNEAQ (reference sequence). CDR3 length: 15 amino acids. V lost 2 bases and J lost 4; bases outside the gene matches: 8.

This clonotype appeared many times. The junction differs from germline at one of its ends, possibly a read error. This chain links TRBV27 with TRBJ2-7; D is tentatively TRBD1 or TRBD2 (5 bases each). Germline V gene data show CDR1 as MNHEY and CDR2 as SMNVEV (reference sequence). CDR3 size: 11 residues. The CDR3 DNA sequence: TGTGCCAGCAGTGGGGGTGGGGGAGAAAACTTC. Protein sequence: CASSGGGGENF.

This clonotype was observed many times. The chain employs TRBV6-2 or TRBV6-3 and TRBJ1-5; D is undetermined. Germline CDR1 reads MNHEY; CDR2 reads SVGEGT. Trimming cost V 3 bases and J 4 bases, with 10 bases left between them. This CDR3 comprises 14 residues. DNA of the CDR3: TGTGCCAGCAGTTATCTGAGAGCTAATCAGCCCCAGCATTTT. This encodes CASSYLRANQPQHF.

This clonotype was observed many times. The chain employs TRBV4-2 and TRBJ2-3, with TRBD2 as a possible D gene (6 bases). In germline, CDR1 is LGHNA, CDR2 YNFKEQ. This CDR3 has 16 residues. V gave up 0 bases and J gave up 1 base, with 11 bases separating them. The CDR3 sequence is CASSQDPGTRTDTQYF. DNA of the CDR3: TGTGCCAGCAGCCAAGATCCGGGGACTCGCACAGATACGCAGTATTTT.

The chain couples TRBV29-1 to TRBJ2-7; weak D call: TRBD2 (6 bases). With 6 bases removed from V and 6 bases from J, the gap between germline ends came to 18 bases. The CDR3 loop spans 13 amino acids. CDR1 is SQVTM, CDR2 ANQGSEA, per germline. DNA of the CDR3: TGCAGCGTGGCCGGCGGGGAGGCGCGCGAGCAGTACTTC. As protein: CSVAGGEAREQYF.

The sample holds many counts of this clonotype. The chain couples TRBV7-9 to TRBJ2-3; 9 bases line up with TRBD2. CDR1 is SEHNR and CDR2 is FQNEAQ in the germline V gene (reference sequence). Trimming at V came to 5 bases and at J to 4 bases, leaving 13 bases not matched to a gene. The CDR3 sequence is 17 residues long. The CDR3, as DNA: TGTGCCAGCAGCGGGGTCGGAAGCGGGAGGACCCCAGATACGCAGTATTTT. It specifies CASSGVGSGRTPDTQYF.

The rearrangement uses TRBV6-6 and TRBJ2-3; D is undetermined. The germline V and J ends were trimmed by 2 bases and 6 bases, with 6 bases remaining between them. Per germline, CDR1 MNHNY and CDR2 SVGAGI (reference sequence). The CDR3 covers 12 residues. CDR3 amino acids: CASSYPEDTQYF. The CDR3 DNA reads TGTGCCAGCAGTTACCCGGAGGATACGCAGTATTTT.

This clonotype was found many times. V is TRBV19 and J is TRBJ2-1; no clear D. V was pared by 3 bases and J by 8 bases, with 8 bases between. In germline, CDR1 is LNHDA, CDR2 SQIVND (reference sequence). The CDR3 is 12 amino acids. The CDR3 sequence: CASSISSDEQFF. Written as DNA, the CDR3 is TGTGCCAGTAGTATTAGTTCGGATGAGCAGTTCTTC.

This clonotype was seen at least ten times. The V and J genes are TRBV11-2 and TRBJ2-1; 14 positions agree with TRBD2. Germline V CDR1 and CDR2: SGHAT, FQNNGV. The CDR3 has 15 residues. Losses at the gene ends were 4 bases for V and 8 bases for J; bases not matched to a gene: 4. CDR3 amino acids: CASSSTSGRADEQFF. The CDR3 DNA follows: TGTGCCAGCAGCTCGACTAGCGGGAGGGCCGATGAGCAGTTCTTC.

Many counts were recorded for this clonotype. The chain couples TRBV5-1 to TRBJ1-1; D is perhaps TRBD1 (6 bases). The CDR3 totals 16 residues. The V and J ends lost 5 bases and 1 base respectively, with 18 bases between them. The V gene's germline CDR1 is SGHRS and CDR2 YFSETQ. As DNA, the CDR3 is TGCGCCAGCAGGGAACCGGCGGACAGTCCGAACACTGAAGCTTTCTTT. This codes for CASREPADSPNTEAFF.

This clonotype was detected many times. The rearrangement uses TRBV30 and TRBJ2-1; tentative D call: TRBD1 (6 bases). V was clipped by 7 bases and J by 2 bases, with 12 bases between them. This CDR3 has 13 residues. Germline V gene lookup returns CDR1 GTSNPN and CDR2 SVGIG (reference sequence). The CDR3 spells CAYGGQPYNEQFF. Written as DNA, the CDR3 is TGTGCCTATGGAGGACAGCCCTACAATGAGCAGTTCTTC.

This rearrangement joins TRBV11-2 to TRBJ2-1, with D perhaps matching TRBD2 (6 bases). V was cut by 1 base and J by 0 bases, with 10 bases left in between. Germline CDR1 reads SGHAT; CDR2 reads FQNNGV. There are 16 residues in the CDR3. This CDR3 reads CASSLAGLSSYNEQFF. The CDR3, as DNA: TGTGCCAGCAGCTTAGCGGGACTGAGCTCCTACAATGAGCAGTTCTTC.

This clonotype was counted a few times. This chain uses TRBV19 with TRBJ2-1; TRBD2 matches at 11 bases. The CDR3 has 15 amino acids. The J segment lost 2 bases and the V segment lost 5 bases, leaving 2 bases of the junction unmatched. The V gene's germline CDR1 is LNHDA and CDR2 SQIVND (reference sequence). The DNA for the CDR3 is TGTGCCAGTAGTCAGACTAGCGGGACCTACAATGAGCAGTTCTTC. The encoded protein is CASSQTSGTYNEQFF.